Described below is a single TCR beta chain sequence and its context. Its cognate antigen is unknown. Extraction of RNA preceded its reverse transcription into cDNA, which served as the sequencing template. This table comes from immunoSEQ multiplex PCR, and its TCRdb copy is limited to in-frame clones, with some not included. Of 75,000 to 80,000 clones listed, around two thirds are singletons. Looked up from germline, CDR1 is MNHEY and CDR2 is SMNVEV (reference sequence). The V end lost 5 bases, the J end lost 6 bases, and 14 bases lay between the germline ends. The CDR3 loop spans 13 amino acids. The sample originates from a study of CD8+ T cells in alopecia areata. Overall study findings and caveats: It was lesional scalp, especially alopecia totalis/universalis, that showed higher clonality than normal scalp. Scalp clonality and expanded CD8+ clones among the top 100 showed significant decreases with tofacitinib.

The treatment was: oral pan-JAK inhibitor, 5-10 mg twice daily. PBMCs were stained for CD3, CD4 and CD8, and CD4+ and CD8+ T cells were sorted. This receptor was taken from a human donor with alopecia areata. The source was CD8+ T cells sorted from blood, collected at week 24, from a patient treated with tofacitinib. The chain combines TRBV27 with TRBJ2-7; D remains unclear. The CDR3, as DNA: TGTGCCAGCAGTCCCTTCAAGCCTGGCGAGCAGTACTTC. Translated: CASSPFKPGEQYF.